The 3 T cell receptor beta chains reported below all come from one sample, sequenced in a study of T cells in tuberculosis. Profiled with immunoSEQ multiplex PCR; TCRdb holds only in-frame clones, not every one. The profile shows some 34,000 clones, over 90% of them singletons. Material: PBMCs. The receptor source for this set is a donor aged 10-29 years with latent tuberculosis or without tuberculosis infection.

The CDR3 coding sequence is TGTGCCAGCAGCCAAGATAACGTGCTAAATAATTCACCCCTCCACTTT. It codes for CASSQDNVLNNSPLHF. The J gene is TRBJ1-6, the V gene TRBV4-2; no reliable D call. V was cut by 0 bases and J by 5 bases, with 11 bases left in between. Germline values: CDR1 LGHNA, CDR2 YNFKEQ. There are 16 residues in the CDR3.

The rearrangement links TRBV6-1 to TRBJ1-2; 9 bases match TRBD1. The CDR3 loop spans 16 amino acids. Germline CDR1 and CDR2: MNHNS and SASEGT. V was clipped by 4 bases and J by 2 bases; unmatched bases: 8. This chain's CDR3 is CASSAFGQGQNYGYTF. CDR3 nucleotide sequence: TGTGCCAGCAGTGCCTTCGGACAGGGGCAGAACTATGGCTACACCTTC.

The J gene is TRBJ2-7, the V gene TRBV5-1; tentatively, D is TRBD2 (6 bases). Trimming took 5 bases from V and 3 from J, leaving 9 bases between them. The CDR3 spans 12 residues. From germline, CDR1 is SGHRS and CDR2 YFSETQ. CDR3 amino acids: CASRPGDYEQYF. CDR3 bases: TGCGCCAGCAGGCCGGGGGACTACGAGCAGTACTTC.